Below are 15 T cell receptor beta chains sequenced from a single sample in a study of shared clonotypes between healthy human individuals (TCRdb year 2020). Preparation of the library involved the immunoSEQ multiplex PCR assay. The clones in this table, taken by TCRdb from immuneACCESS, are in-frame only. Not every clone is retained; where verified, under half of the shortfall comes from an unresolved V gene, and the cause of the rest is unknown. The sample records about 580,000 clones, roughly 98% of which are singletons. Clones ranked in the top ten supply 0.3% of the sample. CD8 naive samples were obtained by positive selection for CCR7 among CD45RO-negative cells, yielding a CD45RA+CCR7+ population from which TemRA cells were excluded. The sequencing sample was made of naive CD8+ T cells sorted from blood. What this sample's cell subset or site label stands for: CD45RA+CCR7+. These TCRs come from a man aged 30 to 45 in good health.

The gene calls are TRBV6-1 and TRBJ2-2; TRBD1 is a possible D gene (5 bases). From germline, CDR1 is MNHNS and CDR2 SASEGT. This CDR3 has 15 residues. Between the trimmed V and J ends, which lost 3 bases and 0 bases, there was a span of 8 bases. The DNA of the CDR3 is TGTGCCAGCAGTGACAGGGCGACGAACACCGGGGAGCTGTTTTTT. Amino acids: CASSDRATNTGELFF.

As to this clone: This sample includes further DNA sequences coding for the same CDR3. The genes are TRBV15 and TRBJ2-7; no reliable D call. The V end lost 0 bases, the J end lost 3 bases, and 9 bases lay between the germline ends. The length of the CDR3 is 14 residues. Germline V gene lookup returns CDR1 LNHNV and CDR2 YYDKDF (reference sequence). The CDR3 bases are TGTGCCACCAGCAGAGATCAAGGCAGCTACGAGCAGTACTTC. Translation gives CATSRDQGSYEQYF.

A note on this clone: At the DNA level, this CDR3 is encoded by other sequences in the same sample as well. V and J are TRBV11-2 and TRBJ2-7, with unresolved D. The CDR3 runs 13 residues. Germline values: CDR1 SGHAT, CDR2 FQNNGV. The V end was cut by 1 base, the J end by 3 bases, with 7 bases between. The CDR3 reads CASSLGPDYEQYF. In DNA form, the CDR3 reads TGTGCCAGCAGCTTAGGGCCGGACTACGAGCAGTACTTC. The whole variable domain, filled in from reference TRBV11-2 and TRBJ2-7, reads EAGVAQSPRYKIIEKRQSVAFWCNPISGHATLYWYQQILGQGPKLLIQFQNNGVVDDSQLPKDRFSAERLKGVDSTLKIQPAKLEDSAVYLCASSLGPDYEQYFGPGTRLTVT.

This clone was detected only once. The chain links TRBV18 to TRBJ1-1; the D gene is possibly TRBD1 (6 bases). The CDR3 covers 15 residues. Germline V lookup: CDR1 KGHSH, CDR2 LQKENI. Trimming removed 6 bases from V and 0 bases from J, with 14 bases in between. The CDR3 nucleotides are TGTGCCAGCTCCCAACCACAGGGTATGAACACTGAAGCTTTCTTT. As protein: CASSQPQGMNTEAFF. Together with reference TRBV18 and TRBJ1-1, the CDR3 gives the full variable domain: NAGVMQNPRHLVRRRGQEARLRCSPMKGHSHVYWYRQLPEEGLKFMVYLQKENIIDESGMPKERFSAEFPKEGPSILRIQQVVRGDSAAYFCASSQPQGMNTEAFFGQGTRLTVV.

The chain is built from TRBV5-1 and TRBJ2-5; the match to TRBD1 covers 8 bases. J was trimmed by 5 bases and V by 4 bases; bases with no gene match: 10. Per germline, CDR1 SGHRS and CDR2 YFSETQ. The CDR3 is made up of 15 amino acids. CDR3 amino acids: CASSLGQGGDETQYF. The CDR3 bases are TGCGCCAGCAGCCTCGGACAGGGAGGTGATGAGACCCAGTACTTC.

This clone was counted a single time. The gene calls are TRBV9 and TRBJ2-3, with 7 bases lining up with TRBD2. CDR1 is SGDLS, CDR2 YYNGEE, per germline. CDR3 length: 16 residues. J gave up 4 bases and V 0 bases, and 8 bases lay outside the gene matches. The CDR3 region has the DNA TGTGCCAGCAGCGTAGTCGGCGGGAGAGCAGCAGATACGCAGTATTTT. It codes for CASSVVGGRAADTQYF.

The chain carries TRBV29-1 and TRBJ2-2, with D perhaps TRBD2 (6 bases). The CDR3 spans 13 residues. Deletions cut 7 bases from V and 4 bases from J, with 13 bases between. The germline CDR1 and CDR2 sequences are SQVTM and ANQGSEA. Here the CDR3 reads CSGREQGTGELFF. In DNA, the CDR3 is TGCAGCGGACGGGAGCAGGGCACCGGGGAGCTGTTTTTT.

V and J are TRBV5-6 and TRBJ2-7; D call uncertain. V lost 3 bases to trimming and J lost 3 bases, with 28 bases between them. The CDR3 runs to 19 residues. Looked up from germline, CDR1 is SGHDT and CDR2 is YYEEEE. CDR3 loop: CASSSADLSLEPPYYEQYF. CDR3 sequence (DNA): TGTGCCAGCAGCTCCGCGGATCTTTCTTTAGAACCTCCATACTACGAGCAGTACTTC. Using reference TRBV5-6 and TRBJ2-7 for the parts outside the CDR3, the full variable domain is DAGVTQSPTHLIKTRGQQVTLRCSPKSGHDTVSWYQQALGQGPQFIFQYYEEEERQRGNFPDRFSGHQFPNYSSELNVNALLLGDSALYLCASSSADLSLEPPYYEQYFGPGTRLTVT.

V usage is TRBV2 and J usage is TRBJ2-7; weak D call: TRBD1 (5 bases). The V and J ends lost 1 base and 3 bases respectively, with 13 bases between them. CDR1 and CDR2 from the germline V gene are SNHLY and FYNNEI. The CDR3 contains 15 residues. The CDR3 spells CASSEVPGPRYEQYF. CDR3 sequence (DNA): TGTGCCAGCAGTGAAGTCCCAGGGCCCCGCTACGAGCAGTACTTC.

The chain uses TRBV13 and TRBJ2-7; the D gene is possibly TRBD2 (6 bases). Trimming took off 3 bases at V and 1 base at J, with 19 bases between the two ends. Germline V gene lookup returns CDR1 PRHDT and CDR2 FYEKMQ (reference sequence). The CDR3 is 17 amino acids. CDR3 sequence reads: CASSFSKRTTDSYEQYF. The CDR3 bases are TGTGCCAGCAGCTTTTCAAAACGGACTACAGATTCCTACGAGCAGTACTTC.

The chain combines TRBV27 with TRBJ2-7; TRBD1 agrees at 7 bases. The V and J ends lost 4 bases and 6 bases, in that order; junction bases with no gene match: 6. Germline lookup yields CDR1 MNHEY and CDR2 SMNVEV (reference sequence). This CDR3 region has 13 residues. CDR3 amino acids: CASSSGQAGEQYF. CDR3 DNA: TGTGCCAGCAGTTCTGGACAGGCCGGCGAGCAGTACTTC.

V and J are TRBV5-1 and TRBJ1-1; TRBD1 might be the D (6 bases). The CDR3 contains 14 residues. The germline V gene encodes CDR1 SGHRS and CDR2 YFSETQ. Deletions cut 4 bases from V and 1 base from J, with 11 bases between. This CDR3 reads CASSPRGGNTEAFF. In DNA form, the CDR3 reads TGCGCCAGCAGCCCAAGAGGGGGGAACACTGAAGCTTTCTTT.

The chain links TRBV11-3 to TRBJ2-2, with 12 bases lining up with TRBD2. CDR1 is SGHNT and CDR2 is YENEEA in the germline V gene. J lost 4 bases, V lost 4 bases, and 4 bases had no gene match. The CDR3 length is 16 residues. This chain's CDR3 is CASSSRLAGVTGELFF. The CDR3 DNA follows: TGTGCCAGCAGCTCCCGACTAGCGGGAGTCACCGGGGAGCTGTTTTTT.

Worth noting for this clone: Germline is not matched at one junction end, which may reflect a read error. This chain links TRBV7-4 with TRBJ2-7, with D perhaps matching TRBD2 (6 bases). CDR1 is SGHVT, CDR2 SQSDAQ, per germline. The length of the CDR3 is 14 residues. Here the CDR3 reads CSPYTHGRSHEQYF. The CDR3 nucleotides read TGCTCCCCTTATACCCACGGGAGATCCCACGAGCAGTACTTC.

The chain recombines TRBV7-7 with TRBJ2-2; the match to TRBD1 covers 11 bases. J lost 7 bases, V lost 5 bases, and 12 bases had no gene match. Germline V gene sequence: CDR1 SSHAT, CDR2 FNYEAQ (reference sequence). The CDR3 spans 17 residues. CDR3 DNA sequence: TGTGCCAGCAGCCAAAACCAGGACAGGGGGCTTAACGGGGAGCTGTTTTTT. It yields the protein CASSQNQDRGLNGELFF. The variable domain in full, with the rest retrieved from reference TRBV7-7 and TRBJ2-2, is GAGVSQSPRYKVTKRGQDVTLRCDPISSHATLYWYQQALGQGPEFLTYFNYEAQPDKSGLPSDRFSAERPEGSISTLTIQRTEQRDSAMYRCASSQNQDRGLNGELFFGEGSRLTVL.